Below are 5 T cell receptor beta chains sequenced from a single sample in a study of long-term antiretroviral therapy in people with HIV. This was the immunoSEQ v3.0 assay at survey level. Method: immunoSEQ multiplex PCR; TCRdb's copy keeps in-frame clones and lacks some. The sample yields tens of thousands of clones, about 79% seen once. This specimen consisted of unsorted PBMCs, obtained 0.1 years before starting antiretroviral therapy. Receptor source: a man between 18 and 29 years old with HIV.

The rearrangement joins TRBV28 to TRBJ2-7; unclear D gene. The CDR3 extends over 14 amino acids. Trimming cost V 4 bases and J 3 bases, with 13 bases left between them. Germline assignment: CDR1 MDHEN and CDR2 SYDVKM. Written as DNA, the CDR3 is TGTGCCAGCAGTTCATCAGCTGGGTACTACGAGCAGTACTTC. It translates to CASSSSAGYYEQYF.

The rearrangement uses TRBV4-3 and TRBJ2-7; 12 bases fit TRBD2. With 1 base clipped from V and 2 bases from J, the junction kept 3 bases outside the gene matches. Germline V gene data show CDR1 as LGHNA and CDR2 as YSLEER. CDR3 length equals 16 residues. CDR3 sequence reads: CASSQGLAGDPYEQYF. CDR3 bases: TGCGCCAGCAGCCAAGGACTAGCGGGGGACCCCTACGAGCAGTACTTC.

The gene calls are TRBV5-1 and TRBJ1-6; 10 bases map to TRBD1. V shed 2 bases, J shed 9 bases, and the junction held 5 bases outside the gene matches. The CDR3 consists of 15 residues. From germline, CDR1 is SGHRS and CDR2 YFSETQ. As DNA, the CDR3 is TGCGCCAGCAGCTTCGGACAGGGGGTTGGTTCACCCCTCCACTTT. It codes for CASSFGQGVGSPLHF.

This clone was detected a few times. The rearrangement uses TRBV19 and TRBJ2-2, with 7 bases that match TRBD2. Germline V gene data show CDR1 as LNHDA and CDR2 as SQIVND (reference sequence). The CDR3 sequence is 16 residues long. Trimming removed 4 bases from V and 5 bases from J; junction bases left unmatched: 10. The CDR3 spells CASSNERDGRTGELFF. In DNA, the CDR3 is TGTGCCAGTAGTAACGAGCGGGATGGACGGACCGGGGAGCTGTTTTTT.

The sample holds one count of this clone. This rearrangement joins TRBV4-1 to TRBJ2-3; 12 bases agree with TRBD2. Germline assignment: CDR1 MGHRA and CDR2 YSYEKL. The CDR3 covers 15 residues. V shed 0 bases and J 6 bases; nucleotides not matched to a gene: 1. The CDR3 DNA follows: TGCGCCAGCAGCCAAGAAGGACTAGCGGGGGATACGCAGTATTTT. Translated: CASSQEGLAGDTQYF.